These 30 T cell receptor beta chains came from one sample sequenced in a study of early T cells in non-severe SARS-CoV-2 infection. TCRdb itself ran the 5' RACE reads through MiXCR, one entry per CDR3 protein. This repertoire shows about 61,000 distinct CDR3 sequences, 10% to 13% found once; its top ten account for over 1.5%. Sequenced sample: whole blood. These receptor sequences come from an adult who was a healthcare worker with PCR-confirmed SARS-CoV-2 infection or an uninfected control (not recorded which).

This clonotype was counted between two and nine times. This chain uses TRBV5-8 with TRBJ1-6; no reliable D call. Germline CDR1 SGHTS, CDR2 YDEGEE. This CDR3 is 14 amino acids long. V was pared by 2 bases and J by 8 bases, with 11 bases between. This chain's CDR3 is CASSFGGGDSPLHF. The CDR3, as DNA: TGTGCCAGCAGCTTTGGCGGCGGCGATTCACCCCTCCACTTT.

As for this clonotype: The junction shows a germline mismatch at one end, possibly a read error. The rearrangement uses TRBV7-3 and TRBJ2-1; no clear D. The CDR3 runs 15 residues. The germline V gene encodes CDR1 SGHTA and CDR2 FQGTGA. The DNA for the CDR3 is TGTGCCAGCAGCTCCCCAACCCTCGGCTACAATGGGCAGTTCTTC. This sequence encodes CASSSPTLGYNGQFF. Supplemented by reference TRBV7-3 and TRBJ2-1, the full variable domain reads GAGVSQTPSNKVTEKGKYVELRCDPISGHTALYWYRQSLGQGPEFLIYFQGTGAADDSGLPNDRFFAVRPEGSVSTLKIQRTERGDSAVYLCASSSPTLGYNGQFFGPGTRLTVL.

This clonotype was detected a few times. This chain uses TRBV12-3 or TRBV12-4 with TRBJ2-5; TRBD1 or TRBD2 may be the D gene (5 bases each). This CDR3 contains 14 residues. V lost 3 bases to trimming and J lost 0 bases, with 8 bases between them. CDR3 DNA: TGTGCCAGCAGTTTGGGGCGGGACCAAGAGACCCAGTACTTC. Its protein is CASSLGRDQETQYF.

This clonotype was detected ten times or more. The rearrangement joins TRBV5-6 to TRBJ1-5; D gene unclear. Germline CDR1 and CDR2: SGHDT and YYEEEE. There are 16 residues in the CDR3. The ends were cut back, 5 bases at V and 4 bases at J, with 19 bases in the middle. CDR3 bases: TGTGCCAGCAGTCGAACCCGCGCAGGTTCGAATCAGCCCCAGCATTTT. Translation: CASSRTRAGSNQPQHF.

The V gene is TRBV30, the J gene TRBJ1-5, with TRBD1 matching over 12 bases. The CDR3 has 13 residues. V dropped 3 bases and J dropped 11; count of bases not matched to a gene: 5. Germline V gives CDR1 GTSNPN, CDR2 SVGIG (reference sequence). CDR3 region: CAWRGQGAKAQHF. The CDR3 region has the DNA TGTGCCTGGAGGGGACAGGGGGCCAAGGCCCAGCATTTT.

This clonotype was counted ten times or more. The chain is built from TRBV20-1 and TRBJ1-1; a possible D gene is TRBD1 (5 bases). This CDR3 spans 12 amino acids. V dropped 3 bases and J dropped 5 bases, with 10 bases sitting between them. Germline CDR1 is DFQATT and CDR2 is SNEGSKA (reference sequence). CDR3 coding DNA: TGCAGTGCTAGCCTCCGACAGACTGAAGCTTTCTTT. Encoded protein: CSASLRQTEAFF.

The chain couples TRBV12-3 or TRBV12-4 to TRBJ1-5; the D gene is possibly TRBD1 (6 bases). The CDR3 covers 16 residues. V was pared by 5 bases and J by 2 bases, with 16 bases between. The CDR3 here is CASSRRGQGGNQPQHF. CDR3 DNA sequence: TGTGCCAGCAGTCGACGGGGACAAGGGGGCAATCAGCCCCAGCATTTT.

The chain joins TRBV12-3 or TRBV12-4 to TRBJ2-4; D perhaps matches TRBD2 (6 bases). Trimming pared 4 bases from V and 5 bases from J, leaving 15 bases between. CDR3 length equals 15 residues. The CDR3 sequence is CASSSGRWVENIQYF. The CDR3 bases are TGTGCCAGCAGTTCGGGGAGGTGGGTTGAAAACATTCAGTACTTC.

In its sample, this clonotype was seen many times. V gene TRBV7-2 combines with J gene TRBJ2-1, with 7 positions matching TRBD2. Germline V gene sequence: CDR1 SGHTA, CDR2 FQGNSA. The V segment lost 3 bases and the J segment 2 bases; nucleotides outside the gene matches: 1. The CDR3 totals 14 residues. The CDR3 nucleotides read TGTGCCAGCAGCTTGACTAGCCCCTACAATGAGCAGTTCTTC. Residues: CASSLTSPYNEQFF.

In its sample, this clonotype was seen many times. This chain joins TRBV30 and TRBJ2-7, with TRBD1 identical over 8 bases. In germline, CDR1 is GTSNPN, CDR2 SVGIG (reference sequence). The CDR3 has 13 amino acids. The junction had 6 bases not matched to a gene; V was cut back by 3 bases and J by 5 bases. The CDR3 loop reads CAWRDRATNEQYF. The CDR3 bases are TGTGCCTGGAGGGACAGGGCAACGAACGAGCAGTACTTC.

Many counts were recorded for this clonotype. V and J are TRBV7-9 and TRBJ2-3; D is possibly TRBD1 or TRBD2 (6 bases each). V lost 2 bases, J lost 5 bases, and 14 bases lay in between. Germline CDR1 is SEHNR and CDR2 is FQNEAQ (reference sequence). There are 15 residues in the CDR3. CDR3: CASSLLRGQVDTQYF. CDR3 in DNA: TGTGCCAGCAGCTTATTACGGGGGCAGGTAGATACGCAGTATTTT.

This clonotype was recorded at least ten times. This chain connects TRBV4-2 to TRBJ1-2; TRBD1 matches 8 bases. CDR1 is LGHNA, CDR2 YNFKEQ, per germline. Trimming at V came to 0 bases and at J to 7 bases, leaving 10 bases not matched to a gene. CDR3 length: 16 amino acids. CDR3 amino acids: CASSQEPGGLRVGYTF. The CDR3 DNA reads TGTGCCAGCAGCCAAGAACCAGGGGGCTTAAGGGTTGGCTACACCTTC.

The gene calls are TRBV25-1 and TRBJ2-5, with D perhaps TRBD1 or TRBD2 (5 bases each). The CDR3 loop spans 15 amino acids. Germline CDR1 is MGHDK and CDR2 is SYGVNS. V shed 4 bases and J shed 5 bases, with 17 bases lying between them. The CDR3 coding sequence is TGTGCCAGCAGTGGAGGGACCAACGTCCGTGAGACCCAGTACTTC. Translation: CASSGGTNVRETQYF.

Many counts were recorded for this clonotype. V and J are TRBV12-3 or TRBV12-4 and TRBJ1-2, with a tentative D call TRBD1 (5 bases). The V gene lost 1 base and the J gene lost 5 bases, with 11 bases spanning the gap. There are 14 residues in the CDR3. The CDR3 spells CASSLGGLLYGYTF. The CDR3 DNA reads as TGTGCCAGCAGTTTAGGGGGACTGCTATATGGCTACACCTTC.

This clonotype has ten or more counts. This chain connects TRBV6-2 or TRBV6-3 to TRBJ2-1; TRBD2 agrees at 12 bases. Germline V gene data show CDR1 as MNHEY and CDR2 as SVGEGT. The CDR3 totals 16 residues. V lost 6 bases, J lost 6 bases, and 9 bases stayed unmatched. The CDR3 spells CASSPHPSGGGNEQFF. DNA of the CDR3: TGTGCCAGCAGCCCACATCCTAGCGGGGGGGGCAATGAGCAGTTCTTC.

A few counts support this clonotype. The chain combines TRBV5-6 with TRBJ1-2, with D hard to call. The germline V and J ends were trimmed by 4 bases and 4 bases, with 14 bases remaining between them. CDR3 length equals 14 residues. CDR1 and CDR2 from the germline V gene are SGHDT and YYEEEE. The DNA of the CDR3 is TGTGCCAGCAGCCCTGGATACTCCGGCTATGGCTACACCTTC. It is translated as CASSPGYSGYGYTF.

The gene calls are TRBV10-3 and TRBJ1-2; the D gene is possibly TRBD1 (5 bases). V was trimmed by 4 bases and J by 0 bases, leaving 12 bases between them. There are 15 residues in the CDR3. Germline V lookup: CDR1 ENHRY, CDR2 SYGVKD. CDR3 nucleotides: TGTGCCATCAGTGGGGGACGGATAGCTAACTATGGCTACACCTTC. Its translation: CAISGGRIANYGYTF.

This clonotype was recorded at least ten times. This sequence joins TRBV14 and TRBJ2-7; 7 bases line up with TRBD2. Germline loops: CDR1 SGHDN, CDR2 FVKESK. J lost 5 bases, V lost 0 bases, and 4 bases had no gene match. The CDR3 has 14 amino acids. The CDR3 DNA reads TGTGCCAGCAGCCAAGATCTTCGGGGGGACGAGCAGTACTTC. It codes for CASSQDLRGDEQYF.

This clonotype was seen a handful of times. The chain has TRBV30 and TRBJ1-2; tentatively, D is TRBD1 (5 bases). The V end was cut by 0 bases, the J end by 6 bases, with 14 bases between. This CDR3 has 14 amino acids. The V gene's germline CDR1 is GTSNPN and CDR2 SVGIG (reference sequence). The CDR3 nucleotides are TGTGCCTGGAGTGTAGTCGGGGGAGGAGATGGCTACACCTTC. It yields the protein CAWSVVGGGDGYTF.

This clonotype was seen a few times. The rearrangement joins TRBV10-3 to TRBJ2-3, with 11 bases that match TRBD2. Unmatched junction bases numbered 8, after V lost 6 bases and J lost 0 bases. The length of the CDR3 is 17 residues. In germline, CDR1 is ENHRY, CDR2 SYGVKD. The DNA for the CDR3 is TGTGCCATCAGCGAGACTAGCGGGGACACTAGCACAGATACGCAGTATTTT. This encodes CAISETSGDTSTDTQYF.

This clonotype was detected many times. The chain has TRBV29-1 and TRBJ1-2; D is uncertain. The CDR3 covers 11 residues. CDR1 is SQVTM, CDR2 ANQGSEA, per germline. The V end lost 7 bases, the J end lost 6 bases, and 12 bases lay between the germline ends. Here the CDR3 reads CSAKVPHGYTF. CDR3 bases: TGCAGCGCAAAAGTCCCTCATGGCTACACCTTC.

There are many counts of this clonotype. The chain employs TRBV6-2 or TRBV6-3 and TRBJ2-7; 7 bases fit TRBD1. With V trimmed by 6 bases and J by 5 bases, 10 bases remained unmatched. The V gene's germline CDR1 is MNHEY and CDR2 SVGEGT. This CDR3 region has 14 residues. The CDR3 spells CASSTITGADEQYF. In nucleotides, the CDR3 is TGTGCCAGCAGCACGATCACAGGGGCCGACGAGCAGTACTTC.

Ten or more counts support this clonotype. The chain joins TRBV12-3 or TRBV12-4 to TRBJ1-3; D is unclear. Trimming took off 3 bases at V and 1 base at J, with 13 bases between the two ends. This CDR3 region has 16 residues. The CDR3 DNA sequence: TGTGCCAGCAGTTTGACCACTGGGGTTTCTGGAAACACCATATATTTT. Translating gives CASSLTTGVSGNTIYF.

The CDR3, as DNA: TGCAGTGCTAGTGCGGGGTACTACGAGCAGTACTTC. Translating gives CSASAGYYEQYF. The rearrangement joins TRBV20-1 to TRBJ2-7, with TRBD2 as a possible D gene (6 bases). V gave up 3 bases and J gave up 3 bases, with 9 bases separating them. This CDR3 region has 12 residues. The germline gives CDR1 DFQATT, CDR2 SNEGSKA (reference sequence).

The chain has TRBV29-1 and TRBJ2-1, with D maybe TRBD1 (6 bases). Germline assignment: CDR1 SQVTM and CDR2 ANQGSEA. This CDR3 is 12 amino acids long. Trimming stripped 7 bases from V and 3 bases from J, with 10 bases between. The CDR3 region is CSAQGFYNEQFF. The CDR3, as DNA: TGCAGCGCACAGGGATTCTACAATGAGCAGTTCTTC.

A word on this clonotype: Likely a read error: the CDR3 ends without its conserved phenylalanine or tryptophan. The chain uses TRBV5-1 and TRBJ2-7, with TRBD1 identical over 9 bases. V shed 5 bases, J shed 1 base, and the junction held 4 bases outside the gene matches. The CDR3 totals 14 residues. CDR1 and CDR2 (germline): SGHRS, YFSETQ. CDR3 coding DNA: TGCGCCAGCAGTTGCGGGACAGGGTCCTACGAGCAGTACCTC. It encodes CASSCGTGSYEQYL.

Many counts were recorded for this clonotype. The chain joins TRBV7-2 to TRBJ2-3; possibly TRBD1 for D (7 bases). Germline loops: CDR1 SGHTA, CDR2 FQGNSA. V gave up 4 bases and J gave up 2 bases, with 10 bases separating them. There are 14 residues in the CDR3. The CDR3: CASSSGGHTDTQYF. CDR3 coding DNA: TGTGCCAGCAGCTCAGGGGGGCACACAGATACGCAGTATTTT.

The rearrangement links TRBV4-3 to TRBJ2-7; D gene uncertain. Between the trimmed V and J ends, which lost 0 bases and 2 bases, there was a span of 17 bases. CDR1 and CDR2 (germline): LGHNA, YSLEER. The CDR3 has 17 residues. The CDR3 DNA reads TGCGCCAGCAGCCAAGAAGACGGGCAGAGAGGCGCCTACGAGCAGTACTTC. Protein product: CASSQEDGQRGAYEQYF.

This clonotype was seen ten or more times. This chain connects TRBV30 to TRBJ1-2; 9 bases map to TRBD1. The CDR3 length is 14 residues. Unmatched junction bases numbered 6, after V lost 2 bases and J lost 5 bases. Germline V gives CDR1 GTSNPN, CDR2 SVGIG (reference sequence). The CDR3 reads CAWSMGTGPYGYTF. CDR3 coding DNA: TGTGCCTGGAGTATGGGGACAGGGCCATATGGCTACACCTTC.

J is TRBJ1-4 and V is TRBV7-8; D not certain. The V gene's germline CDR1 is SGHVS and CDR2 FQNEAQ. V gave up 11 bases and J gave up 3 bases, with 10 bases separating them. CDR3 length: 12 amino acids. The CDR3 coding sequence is TGTGCCTGCCGTCGGGCTAATGAAAAACTGTTTTTT. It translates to CACRRANEKLFF.